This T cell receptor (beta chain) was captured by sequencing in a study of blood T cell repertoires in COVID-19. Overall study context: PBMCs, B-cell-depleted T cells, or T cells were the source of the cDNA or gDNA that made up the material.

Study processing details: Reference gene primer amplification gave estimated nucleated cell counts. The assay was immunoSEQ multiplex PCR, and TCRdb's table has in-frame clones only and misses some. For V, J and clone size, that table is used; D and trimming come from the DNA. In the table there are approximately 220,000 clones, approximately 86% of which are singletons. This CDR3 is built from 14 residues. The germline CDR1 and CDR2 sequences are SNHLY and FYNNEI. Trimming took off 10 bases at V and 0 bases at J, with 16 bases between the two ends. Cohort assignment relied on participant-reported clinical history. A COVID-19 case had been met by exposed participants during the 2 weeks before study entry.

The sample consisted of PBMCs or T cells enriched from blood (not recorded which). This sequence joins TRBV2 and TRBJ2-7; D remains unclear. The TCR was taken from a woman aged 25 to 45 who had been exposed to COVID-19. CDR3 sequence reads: CATQTESVSYEQYF. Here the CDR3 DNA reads TGTGCCACCCAAACCGAGAGTGTCTCCTACGAGCAGTACTTC.